A selection of T cell receptor beta chains follows, all from one sample in a study of blood T cell repertoires in COVID-19. Profiled with immunoSEQ multiplex PCR; TCRdb holds only in-frame clones, not every one. The sample consists of around 390,000 clones, 85% to 90% of them appearing once. The sequencing input was PBMCs or T cells enriched from blood (not recorded which). The receptor set was obtained from a woman in her forties or fifties who had recovered from COVID-19. Each CDR3 is given with its conserved first and last residue. A D gene is named only where the DNA matches it firmly. Some rows have no size entry. The others give once, few or many, or a class for an expanded clone.

DNA: TGTGCCAGCAGTTTAGGCGGAAACACCATATATTTT; CDR3: CASSLGGNTIYF; V: TRBV28; J: TRBJ1-3; size: -; D: -
DNA: TGTGCCTGGAGTAAGGGAGGCCAGCCCCAGCATTTT; CDR3: CAWSKGGQPQHF; V: TRBV30; J: TRBJ1-5; size: once; D: -
DNA: TGTGCCAGCAGCCCCGGGACAGGGTTCGTTACTGAAGCTTTCTTT; CDR3: CASSPGTGFVTEAFF; V: TRBV3-1/TRBV3-2; J: TRBJ1-1; size: -; D: TRBD1
DNA: TGTGCCAGCAGCTTATGGGGGAGGCCAGTGGAGACCCAGTACTTC; CDR3: CASSLWGRPVETQYF; V: TRBV11-2; J: TRBJ2-5; size: -; D: -
DNA: TGTGCCTGGAGTACGCAGGGTATGGACACTGAAGCTTTCTTT; CDR3: CAWSTQGMDTEAFF; V: TRBV30; J: TRBJ1-1; size: -; D: -
DNA: TGCGCCAGCAGCTCGGTTAGGAGGGACAGGCCGGACGATGGCTACACCTTC; CDR3: CASSSVRRDRPDDGYTF; V: TRBV5-1; J: TRBJ1-2; size: -; D: TRBD1
DNA: TGTGCCAGTAGTATGGGACAGGGGGCAGATACGCAGTATTTT; CDR3: CASSMGQGADTQYF; V: TRBV19; J: TRBJ2-3; size: -; D: TRBD1
DNA: TGTGCCAGCAGTGAGGAGAGTAACAATGAGCAGTTCTTC; CDR3: CASSEESNNEQFF; V: TRBV6-4; J: TRBJ2-1; size: -; D: -
DNA: TGTGCCAGCAGCTTACAGGGGACGAGTAAAGAAAAACTGTTTTTT; CDR3: CASSLQGTSKEKLFF; V: TRBV2; J: TRBJ1-4; size: once; D: TRBD1
DNA: TGTGCCAGCAGTTATTCATTGGGGGACACAGGGGAGACCCAGTACTTC; CDR3: CASSYSLGDTGETQYF; V: TRBV6-5; J: TRBJ2-5; size: -; D: -
DNA: TGCGCCAGCAGCCAAGATAGGAACACTGAAGCTTTCTTT; CDR3: CASSQDRNTEAFF; V: TRBV4-3; J: TRBJ1-1; size: -; D: -
DNA: TGTGCCAGCAAGGGGGGAGGGGATCGCAATCAGCCCCAGCATTTT; CDR3: CASKGGGDRNQPQHF; V: TRBV27; J: TRBJ1-5; size: few; D: -
DNA: TGTGCCAGCAGCCCCGGAAGGGGCAGGTCAACCTACGAGCAGTACTTC; CDR3: CASSPGRGRSTYEQYF; V: TRBV9; J: TRBJ2-7; size: -; D: -
DNA: TGTGCCTGGAGTAGGGCGGGGGTCGGCGAGCAGTACTTC; CDR3: CAWSRAGVGEQYF; V: TRBV30; J: TRBJ2-7; size: once; D: TRBD2
DNA: TGTGCCAGCAGCCAACAGGGGGATGAGACCCAGTACTTC; CDR3: CASSQQGDETQYF; V: TRBV4-2; J: TRBJ2-5; size: -; D: TRBD1
DNA: TGTGCCACCAGCAGCACAGGGAAGGGCGGAAATGAAAAACTGTTTTTT; CDR3: CATSSTGKGGNEKLFF; V: TRBV15; J: TRBJ1-4; size: -; D: -
DNA: TGTGCCAGCAGTTTTAACGGGGGTCCGGAGACCCAGTACTTC; CDR3: CASSFNGGPETQYF; V: TRBV28; J: TRBJ2-5; size: -; D: -
DNA: TGTGCCAGCAACTTTGTAACCGATCTTAATTCACCCCTCCACTTT; CDR3: CASNFVTDLNSPLHF; V: TRBV6-5; J: TRBJ1-6; size: -; D: -
DNA: TGCGCCAGCAGTTCGGGGAGAAATGGCTACACCTTC; CDR3: CASSSGRNGYTF; V: TRBV4-1; J: TRBJ1-2; size: -; D: -
DNA: TGCGCCAGCAGCCCTTGGACAGGGGCGACCTACGAGCAGTACTTC; CDR3: CASSPWTGATYEQYF; V: TRBV4-3; J: TRBJ2-7; size: -; D: TRBD1
DNA: TGTGCTAGCAGCTTACGTGGGCGAACGGAGGGAGACCGCAATCAGCCCCAGCATTTT; CDR3: CASSLRGRTEGDRNQPQHF; V: TRBV7-7; J: TRBJ1-5; size: -; D: -
DNA: TGCAGCGTTGAAGGGACAGGGACCTACGAGCAGTACTTC; CDR3: CSVEGTGTYEQYF; V: TRBV29-1; J: TRBJ2-7; size: -; D: TRBD1
DNA: TGTGCCAGCAGTTTGAGGGGCGGGGGGGCCGCAGATACGCAGTATTTT; CDR3: CASSLRGGGAADTQYF; V: TRBV6-5; J: TRBJ2-3; size: -; D: TRBD2
DNA: TGTGCCAGCAGCCAGGGAAGAAACACCATATATTTT; CDR3: CASSQGRNTIYF; V: TRBV2; J: TRBJ1-3; size: -; D: -
DNA: TGTGCCAGCAGCCAAGAAGGGGTCCGGAATTCACCCCTCCACTTT; CDR3: CASSQEGVRNSPLHF; V: TRBV3-1/TRBV3-2; J: TRBJ1-6; size: -; D: -
DNA: TGCGCCAGCAGGGGAACGGGGGAGACTGGAAACACCATATATTTT; CDR3: CASRGTGETGNTIYF; V: TRBV4-3; J: TRBJ1-3; size: -; D: -
DNA: TGTGCCAGCAGCACAACAGGGCTGGGTGGCTACACCTTC; CDR3: CASSTTGLGGYTF; V: TRBV7-8; J: TRBJ1-2; size: -; D: -